One sample yielded the 6 T cell receptor beta chains listed below, sequenced in a study of OX40 agonist ivuxolimab in advanced cancers. Clones were sequenced by immunoSEQ multiplex PCR, and TCRdb holds only the in-frame ones, with some missing. The data contain about 60,000 clones, around 87% of them singletons. Sequencing was performed on CD4+ or CD8+ T cells sorted from blood, taken in a trial of the OX40 agonist ivuxolimab. Receptor source: an adult with an advanced solid tumor such as melanoma, head and neck, liver or kidney cancer.

This chain links TRBV5-4 with TRBJ2-2; D may be TRBD1 (6 bases). Per germline, CDR1 SGHNT and CDR2 YYREEE (reference sequence). Trimming took off 5 bases at V and 5 bases at J, with 16 bases between the two ends. The CDR3 is 15 residues long. CDR3 region: CASSPPGQLTGELFF. As DNA, the CDR3 is TGTGCCAGCAGTCCTCCGGGACAACTTACCGGGGAGCTGTTTTTT.

The V call is TRBV18, the J call TRBJ1-6; D uncertain. CDR1 KGHSH and CDR2 LQKENI come from the germline V gene. Between the trimmed V and J ends, which lost 4 bases and 8 bases, there was a span of 15 bases. This CDR3 has 15 residues. This CDR3 reads CASSQDAARYSPLHF. In DNA, the CDR3 is TGTGCCAGCTCACAGGATGCCGCGAGGTATTCACCCCTCCACTTT.

The chain employs TRBV18 and TRBJ2-1, with TRBD2 matching over 7 bases. The germline CDR1 and CDR2 sequences are KGHSH and LQKENI. The junction had 7 bases not matched to a gene; V was cut back by 1 base and J by 4 bases. The CDR3 loop spans 16 amino acids. CDR3 protein: CASSPQSSSGYNEQFF. CDR3 nucleotides: TGTGCCAGCTCACCACAATCGTCTAGCGGATACAATGAGCAGTTCTTC.

The CDR3 nucleotides are TGCGCCAGCAGTCAGTCCGGCCCCTGGGATGGCTACACCTTC. Its protein is CASSQSGPWDGYTF. The gene calls are TRBV23-1 and TRBJ1-2; D unclear. TRBV23-1 is classed as an ORF, of uncertain function. This CDR3 contains 14 residues. V gave up 3 bases and J gave up 6 bases, with 14 bases separating them.

The rearrangement uses TRBV14 and TRBJ1-4; D remains unclear. CDR1 and CDR2 from the germline V gene are SGHDN and FVKESK. The ends were cut back, 2 bases at V and 4 bases at J, with 8 bases in the middle. This CDR3 has 14 residues. The CDR3 loop is CASSQLDFNEKLFF. The CDR3, as DNA: TGTGCCAGCAGCCAATTAGACTTTAATGAAAAACTGTTTTTT. The variable domain in full, completed from reference TRBV14 and TRBJ1-4, reads EAGVTQFPSHSVIEKGQTVTLRCDPISGHDNLYWYRRVMGKEIKFLLHFVKESKQDESGMPNNRFLAERTGGTYSTLKVQPAELEDSGVYFCASSQLDFNEKLFFGSGTQLSVL.

This chain joins TRBV28 and TRBJ1-3, with D possibly being TRBD1 (5 bases). This CDR3 region has 14 residues. V was trimmed by 5 bases and J by 7 bases, leaving 15 bases between them. Germline CDR1 and CDR2: MDHEN and SYDVKM. CDR3 amino acids: CASSGDGGINTIYF. DNA of the CDR3: TGTGCCAGCAGTGGGGACGGGGGAATCAACACCATATATTTT.